The source of this T cell receptor beta chain is a study of T cell responses to AZD1222 COVID-19 vaccine. Study results and limitations: Seropositivity was recorded at baseline in only six AZD1222 recipients. Increases in Spike-specific TCR breadth and depth were seen after two AZD1222 doses. Sampling captured repertoires only after the peak T cell response. Donors, mostly white British, included more females; clonal diversity was possibly underestimated.

Libraries were prepared by immunoSEQ multiplex PCR; TCRdb keeps only in-frame clonotypes and omits some of them. The sample includes some 170,000 clones, roughly 90% seen only once; the top ten take about 1.7%. A word on this clone: No antigen is known for it.

This receptor was taken from an adult who received the AZD1222 COVID-19 vaccine. The specimen comprised peripheral blood, sampled 28 days after the second AZD1222 dose.

DNA of the CDR3: TGCGCCAGCAGCTTGGCGGGGGGTATGTACGAGCAGTACTTC. This translates into CASSLAGGMYEQYF. The chain joins TRBV5-1 to TRBJ2-7; TRBD2 aligns across 7 bases. The V gene's germline CDR1 is SGHRS and CDR2 YFSETQ. The CDR3 sequence is 14 residues long. V was pared by 0 bases and J by 4 bases, with 4 bases of the junction left unmatched.